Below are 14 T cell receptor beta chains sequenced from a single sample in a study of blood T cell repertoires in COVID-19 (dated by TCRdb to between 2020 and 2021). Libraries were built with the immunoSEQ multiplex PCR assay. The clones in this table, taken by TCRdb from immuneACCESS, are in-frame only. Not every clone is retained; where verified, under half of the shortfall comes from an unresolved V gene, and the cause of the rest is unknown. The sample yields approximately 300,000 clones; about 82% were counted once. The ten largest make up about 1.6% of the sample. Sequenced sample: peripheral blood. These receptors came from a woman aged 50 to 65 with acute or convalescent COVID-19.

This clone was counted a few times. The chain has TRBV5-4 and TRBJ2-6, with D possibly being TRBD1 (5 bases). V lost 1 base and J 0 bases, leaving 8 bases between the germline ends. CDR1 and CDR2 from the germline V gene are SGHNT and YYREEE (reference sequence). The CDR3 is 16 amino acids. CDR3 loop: CASSLFQGSGANVLTF. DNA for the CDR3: TGTGCCAGCAGCTTGTTCCAGGGCTCTGGGGCCAACGTCCTGACTTTC.

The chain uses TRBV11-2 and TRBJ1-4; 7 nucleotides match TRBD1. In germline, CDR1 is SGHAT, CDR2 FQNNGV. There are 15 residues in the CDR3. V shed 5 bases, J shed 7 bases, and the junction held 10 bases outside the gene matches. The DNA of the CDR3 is TGTGCCAGCAGCCCCCTGACAGGGCGGGGTGAAAAACTGTTTTTT. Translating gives CASSPLTGRGEKLFF.

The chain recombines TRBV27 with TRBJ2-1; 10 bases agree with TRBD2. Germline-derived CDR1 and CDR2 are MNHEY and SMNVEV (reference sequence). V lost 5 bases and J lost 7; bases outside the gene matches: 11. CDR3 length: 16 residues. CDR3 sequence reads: CASSKIRTSGGNEQFF. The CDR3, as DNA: TGTGCCAGCAGTAAGATTAGGACTAGCGGAGGGAATGAGCAGTTCTTC.

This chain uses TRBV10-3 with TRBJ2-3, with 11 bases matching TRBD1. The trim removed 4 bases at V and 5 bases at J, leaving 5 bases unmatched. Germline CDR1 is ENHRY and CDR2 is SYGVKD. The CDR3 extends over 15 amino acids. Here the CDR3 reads CAISGGQGVKDTQYF. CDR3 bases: TGTGCCATCAGTGGGGGACAGGGGGTTAAAGATACGCAGTATTTT.

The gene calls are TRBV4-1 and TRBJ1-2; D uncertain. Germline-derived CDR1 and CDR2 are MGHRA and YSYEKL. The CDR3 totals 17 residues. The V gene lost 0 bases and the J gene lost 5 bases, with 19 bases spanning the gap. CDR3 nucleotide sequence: TGCGCCAGCAGCCAAGAGGGCGGGAGGGCTGTTCGATATGGCTACACCTTC. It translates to CASSQEGGRAVRYGYTF.

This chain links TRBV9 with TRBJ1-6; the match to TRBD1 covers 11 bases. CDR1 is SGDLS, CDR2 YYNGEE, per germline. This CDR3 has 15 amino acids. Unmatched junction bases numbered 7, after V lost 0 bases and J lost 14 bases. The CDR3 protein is CASSVGDRGVATLHF. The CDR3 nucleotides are TGTGCCAGCAGCGTAGGGGACAGGGGGGTTGCGACCCTCCACTTT.

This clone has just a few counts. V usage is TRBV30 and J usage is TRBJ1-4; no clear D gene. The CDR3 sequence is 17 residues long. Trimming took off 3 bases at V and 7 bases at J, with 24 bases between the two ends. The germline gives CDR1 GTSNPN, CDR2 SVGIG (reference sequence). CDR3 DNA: TGTGCCTGGAGAGGCATCTACGCGGGAGGAATAGGTGAAAAACTGTTTTTT. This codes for CAWRGIYAGGIGEKLFF.

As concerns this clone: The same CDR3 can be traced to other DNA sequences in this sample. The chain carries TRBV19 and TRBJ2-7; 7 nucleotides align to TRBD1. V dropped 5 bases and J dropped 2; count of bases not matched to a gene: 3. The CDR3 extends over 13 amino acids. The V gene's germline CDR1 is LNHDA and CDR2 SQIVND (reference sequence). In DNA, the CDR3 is TGTGCCAGTAGTCCGGGACAGACCTACGAGCAGTACTTC. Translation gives CASSPGQTYEQYF.

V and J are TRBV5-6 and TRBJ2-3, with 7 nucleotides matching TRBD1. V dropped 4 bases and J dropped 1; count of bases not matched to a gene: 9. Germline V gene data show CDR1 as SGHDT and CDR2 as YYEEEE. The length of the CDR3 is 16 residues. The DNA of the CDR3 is TGTGCCAGCAGCGCGCTACTCGACAGGGGCACAGATACGCAGTATTTT. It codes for CASSALLDRGTDTQYF.

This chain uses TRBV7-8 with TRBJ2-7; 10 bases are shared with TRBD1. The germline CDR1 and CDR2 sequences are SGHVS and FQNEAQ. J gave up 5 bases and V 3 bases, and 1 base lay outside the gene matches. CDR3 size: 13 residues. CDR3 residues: CASSFDRGHEQYF. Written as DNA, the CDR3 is TGTGCCAGCAGCTTCGACAGGGGGCACGAGCAGTACTTC.

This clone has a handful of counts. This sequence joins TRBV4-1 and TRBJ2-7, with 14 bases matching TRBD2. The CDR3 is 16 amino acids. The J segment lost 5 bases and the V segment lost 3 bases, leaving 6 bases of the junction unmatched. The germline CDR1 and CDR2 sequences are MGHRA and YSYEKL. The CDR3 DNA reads TGCGCCAGCAGCCATAGACTAGCGGGAGGGCAGGACGAGCAGTACTTC. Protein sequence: CASSHRLAGGQDEQYF.

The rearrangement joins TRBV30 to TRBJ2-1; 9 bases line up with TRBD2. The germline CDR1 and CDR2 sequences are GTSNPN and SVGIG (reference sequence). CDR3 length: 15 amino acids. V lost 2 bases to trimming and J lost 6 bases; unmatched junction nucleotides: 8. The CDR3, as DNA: TGTGCCTGGAGTTTACAAAGACTAGCGGTCAATGAGCAGTTCTTC. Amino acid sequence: CAWSLQRLAVNEQFF.

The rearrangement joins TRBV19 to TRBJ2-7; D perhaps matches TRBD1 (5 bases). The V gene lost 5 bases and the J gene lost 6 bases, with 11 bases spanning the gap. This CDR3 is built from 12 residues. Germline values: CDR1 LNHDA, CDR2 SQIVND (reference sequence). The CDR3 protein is CASSPDRFEQYF. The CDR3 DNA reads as TGTGCCAGTAGTCCCGACAGATTCGAGCAGTACTTC.

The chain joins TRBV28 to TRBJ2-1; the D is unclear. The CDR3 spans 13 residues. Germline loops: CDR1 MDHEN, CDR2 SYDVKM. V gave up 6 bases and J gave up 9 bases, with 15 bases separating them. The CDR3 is CASSPQSSGEQFF. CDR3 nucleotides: TGTGCCAGCAGCCCCCAAAGCTCGGGTGAGCAGTTCTTC.